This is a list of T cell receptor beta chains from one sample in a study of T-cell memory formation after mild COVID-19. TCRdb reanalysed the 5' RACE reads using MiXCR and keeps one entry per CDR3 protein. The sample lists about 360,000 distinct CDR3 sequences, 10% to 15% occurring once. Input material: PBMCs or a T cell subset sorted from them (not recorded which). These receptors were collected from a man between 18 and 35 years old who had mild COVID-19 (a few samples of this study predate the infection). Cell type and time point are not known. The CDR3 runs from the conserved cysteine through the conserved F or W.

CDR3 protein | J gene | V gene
CASSLAGGHKNIQYF | TRBJ2-4 | TRBV7-9
CASSPGTGIQETQYF | TRBJ2-5 | TRBV11-3
CASKPWDDVSYEQYF | TRBJ2-7 | TRBV7-2
CASRSGQGFGNTEAFF | TRBJ1-1 | TRBV6-1
CSAGGLAGNKETQYF | TRBJ2-5 | TRBV20-1
CASTLGTGRGNTIYF | TRBJ1-3 | TRBV7-2
CASSQRDSSTDTQYF | TRBJ2-3 | TRBV7-8
CASSFAGHATDTQYF | TRBJ2-3 | TRBV7-2
CASSYSYTGGTTEAFF | TRBJ1-1 | TRBV6-5
CASSPSGAGTFEQFF | TRBJ2-1 | TRBV9
CASSPRGPASGANVLTF | TRBJ2-6 | TRBV18
CASSRRLKGDGYTF | TRBJ1-2 | TRBV21-1
CASGGSQGRSGHTF | TRBJ1-2 | TRBV7-9
CASSLSEGNEAFF | TRBJ1-1 | TRBV4-1
CASRLGAASSYEQYF | TRBJ2-7 | TRBV4-1
CASRTDNGNEQFF | TRBJ2-1 | TRBV5-1
CASRTGYTGELFF | TRBJ2-2 | TRBV12-3/TRBV12-4